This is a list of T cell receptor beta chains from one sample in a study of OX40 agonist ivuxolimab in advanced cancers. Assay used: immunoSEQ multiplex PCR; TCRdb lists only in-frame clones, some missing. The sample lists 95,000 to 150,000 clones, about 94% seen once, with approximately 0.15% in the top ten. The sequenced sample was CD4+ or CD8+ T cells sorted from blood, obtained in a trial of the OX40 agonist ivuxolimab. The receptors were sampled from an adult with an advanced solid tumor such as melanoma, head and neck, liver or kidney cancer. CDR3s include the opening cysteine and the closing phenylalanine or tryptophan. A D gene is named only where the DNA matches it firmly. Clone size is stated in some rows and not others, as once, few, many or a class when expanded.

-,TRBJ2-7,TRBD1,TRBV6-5,CASSRGQDHEQYF,TGTGCCAGCAGTCGGGGACAGGACCACGAGCAGTACTTC
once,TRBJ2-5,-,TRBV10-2,CASSGWEGRGPSGETQYF,TGCGCCAGCAGTGGATGGGAAGGCAGGGGCCCCTCGGGAGAGACCCAGTACTTC
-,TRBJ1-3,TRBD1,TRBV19,CASSIDRASGNTIYF,TGTGCCAGTAGTATTGACAGGGCCTCTGGAAACACCATATATTTT
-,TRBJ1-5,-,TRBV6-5,CASRQKLGTQPQHF,TGTGCCAGCAGACAAAAGCTCGGGACACAGCCCCAGCATTTT
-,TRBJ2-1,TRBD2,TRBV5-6,CASSLRGGEIF,TGTGCCAGCAGCTTGCGGGGGGGCGAGATCTTC
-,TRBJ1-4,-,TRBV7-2,CASSLMDSSNEKLFF,TGTGCCAGCAGCTTAATGGACAGCTCTAATGAAAAACTGTTTTTT
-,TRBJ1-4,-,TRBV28,CASRPTGLGLSNEKLFF,TGTGCCAGCAGACCCACGGGACTGGGGTTATCTAATGAAAAACTGTTTTTT
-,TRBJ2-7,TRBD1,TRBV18,CASSPSRGNEQYF,TGTGCCAGCTCACCCAGCAGGGGGAACGAGCAGTACTTC
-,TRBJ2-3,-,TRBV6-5,CATQGGWGRTDTQYF,TGTGCCACCCAGGGAGGATGGGGAAGAACAGATACGCAGTATTTT
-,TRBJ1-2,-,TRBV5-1,CASSGSGRLGYGYTF,TGCGCCAGCAGCGGGTCAGGGAGGCTGGGCTATGGCTACACCTTC
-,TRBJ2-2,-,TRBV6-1,CASRLNTGELFF,TGTGCCAGCAGACTTAACACCGGGGAGCTGTTTTTT
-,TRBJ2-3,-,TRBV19,CATSRTGLQTFTDTQYF,TGTGCCACTAGTAGGACGGGGCTCCAGACCTTCACAGATACGCAGTATTTT
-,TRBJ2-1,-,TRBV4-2,CASSHPSGTRNNEQFF,TGTGCCAGCAGCCATCCATCCGGGACCAGGAACAATGAGCAGTTCTTC
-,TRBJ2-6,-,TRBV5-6,CASSLKANSGANVLTF,TGTGCCAGCAGCTTGAAGGCTAACTCTGGGGCCAACGTCCTGACTTTC
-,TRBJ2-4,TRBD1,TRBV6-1,CASTRDRGANIQYF,TGTGCCAGCACCCGGGACAGGGGGGCAAACATTCAGTACTTC
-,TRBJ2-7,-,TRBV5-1,CASSLGLQTLSEQYF,TGCGCCAGCAGCTTGGGACTCCAGACTCTGAGCGAGCAGTACTTC
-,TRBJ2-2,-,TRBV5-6,CASSSPGMGFSTGELFF,TGTGCCAGCAGCTCTCCCGGCATGGGTTTTAGCACCGGGGAGCTGTTTTTT
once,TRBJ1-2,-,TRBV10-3,CAIKDETNYGYTF,TGTGCCATCAAGGACGAAACTAACTATGGCTACACCTTC
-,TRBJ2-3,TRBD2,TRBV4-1,CASSQKILGLAGTDTQYF,TGCGCCAGCAGCCAAAAGATACTGGGACTAGCGGGAACAGATACGCAGTATTTT
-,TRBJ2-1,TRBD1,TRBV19,CASSIGQGKYNEQFF,TGTGCCAGTAGTATCGGACAGGGGAAGTACAATGAGCAGTTCTTC
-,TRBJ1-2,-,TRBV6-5,CASSYSSVNYGYTF,TGTGCCAGCAGTTACTCCTCGGTTAACTATGGCTACACCTTC
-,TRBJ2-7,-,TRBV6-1,CASSPSPGLPYEQYF,TGTGCCAGCAGTCCCAGTCCAGGGCTCCCCTACGAGCAGTACTTC
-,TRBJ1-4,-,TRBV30,CAWSGDAAEKLFF,TGTGCCTGGAGTGGGGACGCAGCAGAAAAACTGTTTTTT
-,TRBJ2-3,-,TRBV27,CASSLDRLSTDTQYF,TGTGCCAGCAGTTTGGATAGGCTGAGCACAGATACGCAGTATTTT
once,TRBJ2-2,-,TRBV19,CASSTEVGAGELFF,TGTGCCAGTAGTACGGAGGTGGGCGCCGGGGAGCTGTTTTTT
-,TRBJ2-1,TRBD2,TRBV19,CASSPTSARWSEQFF,TGTGCCAGTAGCCCAACTAGCGCCCGATGGAGTGAGCAGTTCTTC
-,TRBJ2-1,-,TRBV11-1,CASSLVWSVYNEQFF,TGTGCCAGCAGCTTAGTTTGGTCAGTCTACAATGAGCAGTTCTTC
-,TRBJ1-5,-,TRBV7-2,CASSLTVQSAQHF,TGTGCCAGCAGCTTAACAGTACAGTCAGCCCAGCATTTT
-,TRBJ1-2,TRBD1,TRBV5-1,CASSASRQGGYGYTF,TGCGCCAGCAGCGCCTCTAGACAGGGAGGCTATGGCTACACCTTC
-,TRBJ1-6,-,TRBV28,CASREGSYNSPLHF,TGTGCCAGCAGGGAGGGGTCCTATAATTCACCCCTCCACTTT
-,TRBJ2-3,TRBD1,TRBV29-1,CSANGQGRTDTQYF,TGCAGCGCCAATGGACAGGGGCGCACAGATACGCAGTATTTT
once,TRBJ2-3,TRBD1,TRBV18,CASSPGQGAGDTQYF,TGTGCCAGCTCACCGGGACAGGGGGCAGGAGATACGCAGTATTTT
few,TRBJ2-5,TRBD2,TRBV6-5,CATKYPRGNQETQYF,TGTGCCACCAAATATCCGCGGGGGAACCAAGAGACCCAGTACTTC
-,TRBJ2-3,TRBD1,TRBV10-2,CASVGTVGPDTQYF,TGCGCCAGTGTTGGGACAGTCGGCCCAGATACGCAGTATTTT
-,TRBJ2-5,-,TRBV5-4,CASSLGRDGGLQETQYF,TGTGCCAGCAGCTTGGGTCGGGACGGCGGCCTCCAAGAGACCCAGTACTTC
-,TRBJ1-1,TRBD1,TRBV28,CASLKQGTEAFF,TGTGCCAGTCTCAAACAGGGGACTGAAGCTTTCTTT
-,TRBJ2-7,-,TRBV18,CASSRGSPYEQYF,TGTGCCAGCTCACGTGGGTCCCCCTACGAGCAGTACTTC
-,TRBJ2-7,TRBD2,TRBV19,CASSIVSGAPYEQYF,TGTGCCAGTAGTATTGTCAGCGGGGCCCCCTACGAGCAGTACTTC
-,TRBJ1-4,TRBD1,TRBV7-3,CASSPDRGEKLFF,TGTGCCAGCAGCCCCGACAGGGGGGAAAAACTGTTTTTT
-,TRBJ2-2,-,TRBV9,CASSVGGAATGELFF,TGTGCCAGCAGCGTAGGAGGGGCGGCCACCGGGGAGCTGTTTTTT
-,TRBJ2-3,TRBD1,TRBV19,CASSVQGDRGLLNTQYF,TGTGCCAGTAGTGTTCAGGGGGACAGGGGCCTACTAAATACGCAGTATTTT
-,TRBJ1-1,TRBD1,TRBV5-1,CASSQWTGGPTEAFF,TGCGCCAGCAGCCAATGGACAGGGGGCCCGACTGAAGCTTTCTTT
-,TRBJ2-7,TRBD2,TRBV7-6,CASSSGLAGKREQYF,TGTGCCAGCAGCTCGGGACTAGCGGGAAAACGCGAGCAGTACTTC
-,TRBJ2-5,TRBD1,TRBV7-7,CASSPDRGWETQYF,TGTGCCAGCAGCCCAGACAGGGGCTGGGAGACCCAGTACTTC
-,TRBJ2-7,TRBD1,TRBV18,CASSPPGQGSYEQYF,TGTGCCAGCTCACCACCGGGACAGGGGTCCTACGAGCAGTACTTC
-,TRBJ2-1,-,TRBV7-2,CASSLSLGSTNEQFF,TGTGCCAGCAGCTTATCACTAGGATCAACAAATGAGCAGTTCTTC
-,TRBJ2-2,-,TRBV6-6,CASSYSGGQPGELFF,TGTGCCAGCAGTTACTCGGGGGGACAGCCCGGGGAGCTGTTTTTT
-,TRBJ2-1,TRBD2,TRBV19,CASSRGREGYNEQFF,TGTGCCAGTAGCCGCGGGCGGGAGGGATACAATGAGCAGTTCTTC
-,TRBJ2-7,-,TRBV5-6,CASSLTGAGGDEQYF,TGTGCCAGCAGCTTAACCGGGGCAGGGGGGGACGAGCAGTACTTC
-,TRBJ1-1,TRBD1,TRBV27,CASGGTGRVTEAFF,TGTGCCAGCGGAGGGACAGGGAGGGTCACTGAAGCTTTCTTT